In its sample, the clone carrying this T cell receptor beta chain was seen a few times. Its cognate antigen is unknown. This record belongs to a study of vaccination and CD4 T cells after COVID-19. Study context: In the control cultures, a CEFX pool, an HIV-1 Nef pool, or no peptide was supplied.

From germline, CDR1 is SEHNR and CDR2 FQNEAQ (reference sequence). Trimming at V came to 5 bases and at J to 0 bases, leaving 9 bases not matched to a gene. This CDR3 has 17 amino acids. Scientists ran DNA taken from cultured CD4+ T cells through the Oncomine TCR Beta short-read assay for sequencing. The source of extracted genomic DNA was cultured CD4+ T cells. A single record per CDR3 protein comes from TCRdb applying MiXCR to the PCR reads. The sample yields around 18,000 distinct CDR3 sequences, 51% seen once. Described time point: late sampling 161 to 241 days after vaccination in three convalescent patients. Treatment described: approximately 10-day PBMC culture with coronavirus spike peptide pools or control peptides (ViraFEST assay).

The chain carries TRBV7-9 and TRBJ1-5, with 8 bases identical to TRBD1. The TCR comes from a human donor who had recovered from COVID-19. Sequenced material: CD4+ T cells from blood, cultured in vitro, taken about 7 months after SARS-CoV-2 vaccination. The CDR3 DNA sequence: TGTGCCAGCAGCAAAAGCCAGGGGGCTTATAGCAATCAGCCCCAGCATTTT. Residues: CASSKSQGAYSNQPQHF.